This T cell receptor beta chain was recovered during a study of molecular identifiers for immune sequencing clone quantification. A single record per CDR3 protein comes from TCRdb applying MiXCR to the PCR reads. The sample comprises approximately 590,000 distinct CDR3 sequences, roughly 25% of which are singletons, and around 0.78% rests with the top ten. Study-wide results and limits: Beyond 20 RNA copies, clones held over 97% of effector molecules, compared with under 1% in naive cells.

CDR3 length: 15 residues. Trimming removed 7 bases from V and 7 bases from J; junction bases left unmatched: 12. Germline V gene data show CDR1 as LNHDA and CDR2 as SQIVND (reference sequence). In this sample, this clonotype turned up a few times. The target antigen is unknown. The V and J genes are TRBV19 and TRBJ2-2, with TRBD1 matching over 7 bases. Sequenced: naive CD8+ T cells from blood, with Jurkat cell RNA spiked in. Subset given: FACS-sorted CD8+CD4-CCR7+CD45RA+ naive T cells. The sequence derives from a human donor in good health. Some libraries in this study had Jurkat cell RNA spiked in. In DNA, the CDR3 is TGTGCCAGTACCAGGGGGACACGGTCGATCGGGGAGCTGTTTTTT. Encoded protein: CASTRGTRSIGELFF. Full variable domain (rest looked up from reference TRBV19 and TRBJ2-2): DGGITQSPKYLFRKEGQNVTLSCEQNLNHDAMYWYRQDPGQGLRLIYYSQIVNDFQKGDIAEGYSVSREKKESFPLTVTSAQKNPTAFYLCASTRGTRSIGELFFGEGSRLTVL.